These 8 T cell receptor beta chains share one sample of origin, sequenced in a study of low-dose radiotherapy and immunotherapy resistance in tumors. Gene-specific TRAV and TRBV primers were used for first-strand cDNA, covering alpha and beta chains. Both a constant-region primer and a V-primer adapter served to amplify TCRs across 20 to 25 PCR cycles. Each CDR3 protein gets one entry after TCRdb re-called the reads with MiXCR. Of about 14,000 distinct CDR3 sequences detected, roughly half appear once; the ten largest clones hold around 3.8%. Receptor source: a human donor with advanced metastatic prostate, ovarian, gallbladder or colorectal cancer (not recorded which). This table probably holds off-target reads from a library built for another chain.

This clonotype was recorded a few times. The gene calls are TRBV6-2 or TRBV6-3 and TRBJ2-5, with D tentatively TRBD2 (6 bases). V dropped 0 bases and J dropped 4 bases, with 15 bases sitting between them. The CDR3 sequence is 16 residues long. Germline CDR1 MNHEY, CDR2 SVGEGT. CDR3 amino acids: CASSYSIGGTAETQYF. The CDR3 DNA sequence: TGTGCCAGCAGTTACTCGATCGGCGGGACGGCAGAGACCCAGTACTTC.

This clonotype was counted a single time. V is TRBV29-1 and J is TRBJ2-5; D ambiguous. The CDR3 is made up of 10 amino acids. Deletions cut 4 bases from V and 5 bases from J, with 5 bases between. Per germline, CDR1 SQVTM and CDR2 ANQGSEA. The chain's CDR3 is CSVVGETQYF. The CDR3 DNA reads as TGCAGCGTTGTCGGGGAGACCCAGTACTTC.

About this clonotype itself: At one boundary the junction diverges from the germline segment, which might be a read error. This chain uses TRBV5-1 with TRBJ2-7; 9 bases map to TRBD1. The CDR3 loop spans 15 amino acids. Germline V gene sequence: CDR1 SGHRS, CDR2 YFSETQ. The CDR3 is CASSTPGQGSYEQYF. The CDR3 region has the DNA TGTGCCAGCAGCACGCCGGGACAGGGCTCCTACGAGCAGTACTTC.

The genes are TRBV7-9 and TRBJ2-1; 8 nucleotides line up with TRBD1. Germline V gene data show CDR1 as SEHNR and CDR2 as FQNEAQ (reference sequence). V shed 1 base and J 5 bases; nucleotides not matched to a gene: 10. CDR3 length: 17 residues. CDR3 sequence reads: CASSLGLRGTGDNEQFF. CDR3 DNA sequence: TGTGCCAGCAGCTTAGGGTTGAGGGGGACAGGAGACAATGAGCAGTTCTTC.

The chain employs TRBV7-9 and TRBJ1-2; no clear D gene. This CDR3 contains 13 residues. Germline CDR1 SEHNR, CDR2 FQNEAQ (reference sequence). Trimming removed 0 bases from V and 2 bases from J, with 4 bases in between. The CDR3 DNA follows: TGTGCCAGCAGCTTAGCACAGAACTATGGCTACACCTTC. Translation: CASSLAQNYGYTF.

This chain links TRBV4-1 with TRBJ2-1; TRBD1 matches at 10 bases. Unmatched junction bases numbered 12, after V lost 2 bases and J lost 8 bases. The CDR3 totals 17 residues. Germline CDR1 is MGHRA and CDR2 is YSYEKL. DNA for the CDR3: TGCGCCAGCAGCCAACATGGTAGTGGACAGGGGGTTTATGAGCAGTTCTTC. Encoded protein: CASSQHGSGQGVYEQFF.

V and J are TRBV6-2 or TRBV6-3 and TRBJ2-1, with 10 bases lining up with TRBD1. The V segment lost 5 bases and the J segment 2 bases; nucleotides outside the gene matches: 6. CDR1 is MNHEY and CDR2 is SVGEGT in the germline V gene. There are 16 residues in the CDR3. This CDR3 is CASSPEGQGAYNEQFF. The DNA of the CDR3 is TGTGCCAGCAGTCCCGAAGGACAGGGGGCCTACAATGAGCAGTTCTTC.

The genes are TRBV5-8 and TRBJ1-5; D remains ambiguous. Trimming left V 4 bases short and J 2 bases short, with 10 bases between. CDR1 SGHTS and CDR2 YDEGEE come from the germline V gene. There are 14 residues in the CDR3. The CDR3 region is CASSTGKGNQPQHF. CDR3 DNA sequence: TGTGCCAGCAGCACCGGGAAGGGCAATCAGCCCCAGCATTTT.